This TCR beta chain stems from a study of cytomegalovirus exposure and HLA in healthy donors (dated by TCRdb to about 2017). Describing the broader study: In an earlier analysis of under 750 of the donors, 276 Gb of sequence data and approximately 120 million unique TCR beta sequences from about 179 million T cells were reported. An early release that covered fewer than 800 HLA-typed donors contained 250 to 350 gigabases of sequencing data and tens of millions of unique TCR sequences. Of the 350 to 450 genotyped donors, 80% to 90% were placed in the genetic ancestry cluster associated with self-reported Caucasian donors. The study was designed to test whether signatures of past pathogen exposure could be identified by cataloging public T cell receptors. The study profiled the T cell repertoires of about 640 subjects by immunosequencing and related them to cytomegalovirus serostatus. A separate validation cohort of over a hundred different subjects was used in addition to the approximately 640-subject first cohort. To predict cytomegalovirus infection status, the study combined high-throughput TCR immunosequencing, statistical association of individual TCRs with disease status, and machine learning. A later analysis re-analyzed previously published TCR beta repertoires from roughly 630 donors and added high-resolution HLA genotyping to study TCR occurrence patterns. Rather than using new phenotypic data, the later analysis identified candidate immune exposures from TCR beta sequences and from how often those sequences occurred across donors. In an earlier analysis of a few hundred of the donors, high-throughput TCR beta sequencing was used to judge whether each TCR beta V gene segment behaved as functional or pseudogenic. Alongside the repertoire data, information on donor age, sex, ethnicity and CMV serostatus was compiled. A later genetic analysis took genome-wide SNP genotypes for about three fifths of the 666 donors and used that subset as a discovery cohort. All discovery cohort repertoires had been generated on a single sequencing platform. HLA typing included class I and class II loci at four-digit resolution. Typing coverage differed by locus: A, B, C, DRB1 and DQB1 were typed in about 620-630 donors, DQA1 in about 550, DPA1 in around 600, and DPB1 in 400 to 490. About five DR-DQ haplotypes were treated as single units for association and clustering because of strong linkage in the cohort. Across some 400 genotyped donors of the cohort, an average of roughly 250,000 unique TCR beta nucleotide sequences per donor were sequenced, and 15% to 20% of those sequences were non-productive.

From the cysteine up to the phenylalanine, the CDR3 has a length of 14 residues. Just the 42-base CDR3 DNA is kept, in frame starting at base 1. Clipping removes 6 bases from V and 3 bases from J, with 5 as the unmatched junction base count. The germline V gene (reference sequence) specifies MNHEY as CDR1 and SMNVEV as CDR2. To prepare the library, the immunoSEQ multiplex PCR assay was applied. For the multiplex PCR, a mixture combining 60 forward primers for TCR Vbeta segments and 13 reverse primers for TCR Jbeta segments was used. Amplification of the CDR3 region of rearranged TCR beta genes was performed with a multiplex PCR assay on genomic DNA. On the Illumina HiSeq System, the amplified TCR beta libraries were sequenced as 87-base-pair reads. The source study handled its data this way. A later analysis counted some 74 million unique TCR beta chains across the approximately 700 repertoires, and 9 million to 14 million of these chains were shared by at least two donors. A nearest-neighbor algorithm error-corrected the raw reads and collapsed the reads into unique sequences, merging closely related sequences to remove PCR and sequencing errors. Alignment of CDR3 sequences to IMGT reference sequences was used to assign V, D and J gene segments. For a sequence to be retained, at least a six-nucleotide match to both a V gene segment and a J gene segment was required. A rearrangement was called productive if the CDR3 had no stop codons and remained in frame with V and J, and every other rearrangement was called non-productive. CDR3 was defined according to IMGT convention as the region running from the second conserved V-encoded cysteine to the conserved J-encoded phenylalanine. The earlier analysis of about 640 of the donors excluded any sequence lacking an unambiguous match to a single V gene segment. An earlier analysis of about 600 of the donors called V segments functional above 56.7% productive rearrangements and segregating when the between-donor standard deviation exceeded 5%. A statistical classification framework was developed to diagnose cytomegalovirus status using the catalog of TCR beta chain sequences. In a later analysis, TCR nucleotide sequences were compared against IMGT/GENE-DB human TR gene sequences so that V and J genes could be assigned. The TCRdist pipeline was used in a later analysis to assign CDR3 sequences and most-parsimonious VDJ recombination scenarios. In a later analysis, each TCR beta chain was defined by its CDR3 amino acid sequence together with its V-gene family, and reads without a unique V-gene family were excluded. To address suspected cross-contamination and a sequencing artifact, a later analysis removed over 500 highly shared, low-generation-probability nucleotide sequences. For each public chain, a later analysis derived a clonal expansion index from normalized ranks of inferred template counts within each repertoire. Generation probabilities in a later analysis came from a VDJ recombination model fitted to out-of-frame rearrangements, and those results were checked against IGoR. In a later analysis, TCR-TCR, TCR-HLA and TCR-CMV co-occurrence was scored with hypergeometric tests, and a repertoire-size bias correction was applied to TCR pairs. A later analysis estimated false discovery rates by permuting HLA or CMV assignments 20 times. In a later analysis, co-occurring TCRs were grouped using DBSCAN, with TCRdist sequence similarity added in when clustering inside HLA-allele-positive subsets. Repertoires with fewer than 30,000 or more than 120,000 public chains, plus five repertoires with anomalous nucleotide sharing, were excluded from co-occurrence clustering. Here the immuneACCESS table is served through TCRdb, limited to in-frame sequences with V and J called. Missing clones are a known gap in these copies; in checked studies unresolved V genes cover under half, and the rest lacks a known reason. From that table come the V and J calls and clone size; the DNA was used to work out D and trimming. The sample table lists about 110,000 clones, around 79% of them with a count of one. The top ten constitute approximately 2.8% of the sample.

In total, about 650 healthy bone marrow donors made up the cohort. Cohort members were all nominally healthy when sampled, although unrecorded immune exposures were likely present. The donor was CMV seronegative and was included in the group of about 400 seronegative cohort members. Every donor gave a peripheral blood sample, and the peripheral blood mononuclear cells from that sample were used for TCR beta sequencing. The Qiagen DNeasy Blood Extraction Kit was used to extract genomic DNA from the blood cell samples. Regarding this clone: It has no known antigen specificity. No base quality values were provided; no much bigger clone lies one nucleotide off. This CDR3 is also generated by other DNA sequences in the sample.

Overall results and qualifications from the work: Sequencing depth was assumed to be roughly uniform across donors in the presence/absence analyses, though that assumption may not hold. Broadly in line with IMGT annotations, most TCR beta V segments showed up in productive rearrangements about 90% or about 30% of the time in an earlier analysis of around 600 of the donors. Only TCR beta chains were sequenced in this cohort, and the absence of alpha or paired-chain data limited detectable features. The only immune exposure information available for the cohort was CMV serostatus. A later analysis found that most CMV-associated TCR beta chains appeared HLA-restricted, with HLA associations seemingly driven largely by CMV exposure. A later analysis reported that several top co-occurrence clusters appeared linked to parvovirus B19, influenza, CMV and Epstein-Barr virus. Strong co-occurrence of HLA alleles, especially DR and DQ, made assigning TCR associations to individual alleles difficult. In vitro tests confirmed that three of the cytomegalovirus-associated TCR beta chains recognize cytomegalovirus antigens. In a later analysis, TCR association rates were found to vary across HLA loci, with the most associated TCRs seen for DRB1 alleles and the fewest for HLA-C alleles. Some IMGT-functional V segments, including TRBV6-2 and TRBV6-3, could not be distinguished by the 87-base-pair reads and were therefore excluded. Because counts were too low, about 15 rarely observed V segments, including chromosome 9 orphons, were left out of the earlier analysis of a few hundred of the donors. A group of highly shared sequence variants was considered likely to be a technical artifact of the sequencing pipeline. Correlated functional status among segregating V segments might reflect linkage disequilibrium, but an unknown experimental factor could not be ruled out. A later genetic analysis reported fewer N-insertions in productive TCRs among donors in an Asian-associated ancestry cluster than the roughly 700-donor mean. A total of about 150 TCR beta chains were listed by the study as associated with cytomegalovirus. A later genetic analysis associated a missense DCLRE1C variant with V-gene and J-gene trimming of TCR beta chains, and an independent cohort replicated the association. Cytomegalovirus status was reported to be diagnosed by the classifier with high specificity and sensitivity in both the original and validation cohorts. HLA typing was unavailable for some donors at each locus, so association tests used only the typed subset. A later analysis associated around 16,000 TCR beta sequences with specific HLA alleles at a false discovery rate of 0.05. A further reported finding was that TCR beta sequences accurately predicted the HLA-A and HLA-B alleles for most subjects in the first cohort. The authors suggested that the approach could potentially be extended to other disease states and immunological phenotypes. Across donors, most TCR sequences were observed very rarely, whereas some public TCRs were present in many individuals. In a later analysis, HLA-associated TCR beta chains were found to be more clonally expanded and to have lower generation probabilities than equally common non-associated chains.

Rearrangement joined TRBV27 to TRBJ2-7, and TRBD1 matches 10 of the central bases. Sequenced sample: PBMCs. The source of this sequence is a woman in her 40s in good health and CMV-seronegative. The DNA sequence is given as TGTGCCAGCAGCCCTGGGACAGGGGACTACGAGCAGTACTTC. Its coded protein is CASSPGTGDYEQYF.